This T cell receptor (beta chain) was identified in a study of blood T cell repertoires in COVID-19. There are 14 residues in the CDR3. The V segment lost 3 bases and the J segment 2 bases; nucleotides outside the gene matches: 4. Germline V CDR1 and CDR2: DFQATT, SNEGSKA (reference sequence). Measured with immunoSEQ multiplex PCR; TCRdb has only the in-frame clones, and not every one. The sample consists of almost 90,000 clones, about 90% of them appearing once. The source is a man at least 80 years old with acute or convalescent COVID-19. The source material was peripheral blood. This chain connects TRBV20-1 to TRBJ1-3; 7 positions match TRBD1. The chain's CDR3 is CSASHGQAGNTIYF. The CDR3 nucleotides are TGCAGTGCTAGTCACGGACAGGCTGGAAACACCATATATTTT.